This T cell receptor beta chain was sequenced during a study of blood T cells in healthy people across ages. Study results and limitations: Greater diversity and more naive CD4+ cells were seen in long-lived donors than in aged donors.

A sample-barcoded 5' primer and a J-beta primer mix were used in a second PCR of roughly 7 to 11 cycles. TCRdb re-analysed the 5' RACE reads in MiXCR, keeping a single row per CDR3 protein. In the table there are 1.5 million to 2 million distinct CDR3 sequences, just under 50% of which are singletons. As for this clonotype: Its antigen is unidentified.

Every sample had a minimum of 7 million PBMCs isolated. CDR3 length equals 15 residues. CDR1 SEHNR and CDR2 FQNEAQ come from the germline V gene (reference sequence). V shed 4 bases and J 5 bases; nucleotides not matched to a gene: 7. The TCR originated in a woman in her 40s in good health. Sequencing used blood. The genes are TRBV7-9 and TRBJ1-2, with 10 positions matching TRBD1. The CDR3 DNA reads TGTGCCAGCAGCTCGGGGACAGGGGTTGGATATGGCTACACCTTC. This encodes CASSSGTGVGYGYTF.